The 22 T cell receptor beta chains listed next were all sequenced from one sample in a study of blood T cell repertoires in COVID-19. Clones were sequenced by immunoSEQ multiplex PCR, and TCRdb holds only the in-frame ones, with some missing. The repertoire holds around 81,000 clones, with around 81% as singletons. Sequences were obtained from peripheral blood. Receptor source: a man aged 45-65 years with acute or convalescent COVID-19.

As regards this clone: The junction departs from the called germline gene at one end, perhaps through a read error. CDR3 protein: CASSSTYEQYF. CDR3 sequence (DNA): TGTGCCAGCAGTTCTACCTATGAGCAGTACTTC. The V and J genes are TRBV28 and TRBJ2-7, with no clear D. CDR3 length equals 11 residues. Germline V lookup: CDR1 MDHEN, CDR2 SYDVKM.

The J gene is TRBJ2-7, the V gene TRBV7-2; a possible D gene is TRBD2 (6 bases). This CDR3 contains 14 residues. Trimming cost V 2 bases and J 6 bases, with 14 bases left between them. CDR1 is SGHTA and CDR2 is FQGNSA in the germline V gene. For the CDR3, the DNA is TGTGCCAGCAGCTTACAATCGGGAGAATCCGAGCAGTACTTC. Translation gives CASSLQSGESEQYF.

The chain links TRBV5-1 to TRBJ2-5, with a weak D call TRBD2 (8 bases). Trimming took 0 bases from V and 0 from J, leaving 24 bases between them. The CDR3 loop spans 20 amino acids. Germline values: CDR1 SGHRS, CDR2 YFSETQ. The CDR3 DNA follows: TGCGCCAGCAGCTTGGGGAGGGGGCGTAGCGGGATCTTGTACCAAGAGACCCAGTACTTC. Its protein product is CASSLGRGRSGILYQETQYF.

This clone appeared a few times. This chain connects TRBV5-5 to TRBJ1-2, with 9 bases aligning to TRBD1. After removal of 4 bases from V and 4 bases from J, the junction contained 8 bases not matched to a gene. Germline V lookup: CDR1 SGHKS, CDR2 YYEKEE (reference sequence). This CDR3 spans 15 amino acids. CDR3 protein: CASSPGQGAGYGYTF. The CDR3 DNA reads as TGTGCCAGCAGCCCGGGACAGGGAGCAGGCTATGGCTACACCTTC.

In this sample, this clone turned up once. This chain uses TRBV7-2 with TRBJ2-7; weak D call: TRBD1 (6 bases). Germline V gene sequence: CDR1 SGHTA, CDR2 FQGNSA. The CDR3 totals 15 residues. V lost 3 bases and J lost 3, with 15 bases in between. The CDR3 loop reads CASSFEGTDSYEQYF. In DNA, the CDR3 is TGTGCCAGCAGCTTTGAAGGGACGGACAGCTACGAGCAGTACTTC.

The chain joins TRBV5-1 to TRBJ2-3; 13 nucleotides align to TRBD2. The J segment lost 1 base and the V segment lost 3 bases, leaving 5 bases of the junction unmatched. Germline CDR1 is SGHRS and CDR2 is YFSETQ. The CDR3 extends over 17 amino acids. The CDR3 DNA sequence: TGCGCCAGCAGCTCGGGACTAGCGGGAAGGGGCACAGATACGCAGTATTTT. Protein product: CASSSGLAGRGTDTQYF.

This chain uses TRBV28 with TRBJ2-6, with D unresolved. Trimming pared 7 bases from V and 0 bases from J, leaving 10 bases between. Germline values: CDR1 MDHEN, CDR2 SYDVKM. The CDR3 is 15 amino acids. CDR3 amino acids: CASTSEISGANVLTF. CDR3 bases: TGTGCCAGCACCTCGGAGATCTCTGGGGCCAACGTCCTGACTTTC. Using reference TRBV28 and TRBJ2-6 for the parts outside the CDR3, the full variable domain is DVKVTQSSRYLVKRTGEKVFLECVQDMDHENMFWYRQDPGLGLRLIYFSYDVKMKEKGDIPEGYSVSREKKERFSLILESASTNQTSMYLCASTSEISGANVLTFGAGSRLTVL.

This chain links TRBV5-1 with TRBJ1-4; 10 bases match TRBD1. The CDR3 totals 15 residues. J was trimmed by 7 bases and V by 3 bases; bases with no gene match: 6. Germline loops: CDR1 SGHRS, CDR2 YFSETQ. CDR3 sequence: CASSSTGGASEKLFF. DNA for the CDR3: TGCGCCAGCAGCTCGACAGGGGGCGCGAGTGAAAAACTGTTTTTT.

The J gene is TRBJ2-7, the V gene TRBV6-2 or TRBV6-3; perhaps TRBD1 as D (5 bases). Per germline, CDR1 MNHEY and CDR2 SVGEGT. There are 14 residues in the CDR3. V was pared by 2 bases and J by 3 bases, with 11 bases between. This CDR3 reads CASSYEEGVYEQYF. As DNA, the CDR3 is TGTGCCAGCAGTTACGAGGAAGGGGTCTACGAGCAGTACTTC.

The V call is TRBV4-3, the J call TRBJ2-1; tentative D call: TRBD1 (5 bases). V lost 5 bases and J lost 5, with 7 bases in between. Per germline, CDR1 LGHNA and CDR2 YSLEER. This CDR3 contains 12 residues. DNA for the CDR3: TGCGCCAGCAGCGGGGCGGACAATGAGCAGTTCTTC. Its protein product is CASSGADNEQFF.

This rearrangement joins TRBV14 to TRBJ1-6, with D perhaps TRBD1 (5 bases). This CDR3 is built from 15 residues. V was pared by 6 bases and J by 8 bases, with 17 bases between. CDR1 and CDR2 (germline): SGHDN, FVKESK. CDR3 region: CASSQTQAAYSPLHF. The CDR3 nucleotides read TGTGCCAGCAGTCAGACACAGGCGGCATATTCACCCCTCCACTTT.

This chain joins TRBV19 and TRBJ1-1; D gene unclear. The CDR3 length is 16 residues. Germline V gives CDR1 LNHDA, CDR2 SQIVND (reference sequence). V was shortened by 1 base and J by 1 base, with 13 bases between the two germline ends. The CDR3 nucleotides are TGTGCCAGTAGTATAGTGCCCCGGGGAGGGAACACTGAAGCTTTCTTT. It is translated as CASSIVPRGGNTEAFF. The full variable domain, its missing parts supplied by reference TRBV19 and TRBJ1-1, is DGGITQSPKYLFRKEGQNVTLSCEQNLNHDAMYWYRQDPGQGLRLIYYSQIVNDFQKGDIAEGYSVSREKKESFPLTVTSAQKNPTAFYLCASSIVPRGGNTEAFFGQGTRLTVV.

This clone was picked up a small number of times. V is TRBV5-1 and J is TRBJ2-1; 7 bases align to TRBD2. Germline V CDR1 and CDR2: SGHRS, YFSETQ. V shed 2 bases, J shed 7 bases, and the junction held 9 bases outside the gene matches. The CDR3 has 15 amino acids. This chain's CDR3 is CASSFGVLGGNEQFF. The CDR3 bases are TGCGCCAGCAGCTTTGGCGTGTTGGGGGGGAATGAGCAGTTCTTC.

This chain joins TRBV5-4 and TRBJ2-3, with D possibly TRBD1 on 6 matching bases. V was trimmed by 4 bases and J by 0 bases, leaving 12 bases between them. This CDR3 is built from 15 residues. CDR1 SGHNT and CDR2 YYREEE come from the germline V gene (reference sequence). CDR3 sequence reads: CASSGRDKSTDTQYF. The CDR3 bases are TGTGCCAGCAGCGGACGGGACAAGAGCACAGATACGCAGTATTTT. The variable domain in full, completed from reference TRBV5-4 and TRBJ2-3, reads ETGVTQSPTHLIKTRGQQVTLRCSSQSGHNTVSWYQQALGQGPQFIFQYYREEENGRGNFPPRFSGLQFPNYSSELNVNALELDDSALYLCASSGRDKSTDTQYFGPGTRLTVL.

J is TRBJ2-1 and V is TRBV6-5; the D gene is possibly TRBD2 (6 bases). V was cut by 2 bases and J by 9 bases, with 17 bases left in between. CDR1 is MNHEY and CDR2 is SVGAGI in the germline V gene. The CDR3 consists of 15 residues. As DNA, the CDR3 is TGTGCCAGCAGTTACGGAGGGACGGTGGTAGGTGAGCAGTTCTTC. Its translation is CASSYGGTVVGEQFF.

The rearrangement links TRBV12-3 or TRBV12-4 to TRBJ2-7; D ambiguous. The CDR3 is 12 residues long. V gave up 5 bases and J gave up 2 bases, with 7 bases separating them. The CDR3 protein is CASSPRPYEQYF. The CDR3 nucleotides read TGTGCCAGCAGTCCGAGGCCCTACGAGCAGTACTTC.

J is TRBJ2-7 and V is TRBV25-1, with TRBD2 matching over 13 bases. Germline CDR1 and CDR2: MGHDK and SYGVNS. This CDR3 comprises 16 residues. The ends lost 6 bases at V and 2 bases at J; junction bases unmatched: 7. CDR3 amino acids: CASRRGGTSGTYEQYF. Here the CDR3 DNA reads TGTGCCAGCAGACGGGGAGGGACTAGCGGGACCTACGAGCAGTACTTC.

The CDR3: CASGGGDYTYEQYF. CDR3 in DNA: TGCGCCAGCGGGGGAGGAGACTATACCTACGAGCAGTACTTC. V usage is TRBV5-1 and J usage is TRBJ2-7; D possibly corresponds to TRBD2 (6 bases). The CDR3 covers 14 residues. V was pared by 7 bases and J by 2 bases, with 16 bases between. Germline CDR1 is SGHRS and CDR2 is YFSETQ.

This rearrangement joins TRBV6-2 or TRBV6-3 to TRBJ2-5; TRBD2 matches 7 bases. Losses at the gene ends were 5 bases for V and 6 bases for J; bases not matched to a gene: 6. This CDR3 region has 13 residues. Germline assignment: CDR1 MNHEY and CDR2 SVGEGT. The CDR3 DNA is TGTGCCAGCAGTCCCGGGGGGAGTCAGACCCAGTACTTC. It specifies CASSPGGSQTQYF.

This clone has just one count. The chain is built from TRBV10-3 and TRBJ2-1, with 14 bases matching TRBD2. CDR1 is ENHRY, CDR2 SYGVKD, per germline. Germline trimming cut 7 bases from V and 5 bases from J; bases unmatched to any gene: 4. This CDR3 is built from 15 residues. DNA of the CDR3: TGTGCCATCAACCCGGGACTAGCGGGAGACAATGAGCAGTTCTTC. It encodes CAINPGLAGDNEQFF.

The J gene is TRBJ1-5, the V gene TRBV6-6; D is unclear. The CDR3 consists of 13 residues. Deletions cut 2 bases from V and 0 bases from J, with 2 bases between. Per germline, CDR1 MNHNY and CDR2 SVGAGI (reference sequence). Here the CDR3 reads CASSYLSNQPQHF. The CDR3 DNA follows: TGTGCCAGCAGTTACCTTAGCAATCAGCCCCAGCATTTT.

The J gene is TRBJ1-1, the V gene TRBV5-1, with TRBD1 as a possible D gene (5 bases). Trimming removed 1 base from V and 8 bases from J, with 15 bases in between. The CDR3 consists of 14 residues. The germline CDR1 and CDR2 sequences are SGHRS and YFSETQ. CDR3 amino acids: CASSLRSGRVEAFF. For the CDR3, the DNA is TGCGCCAGCAGCTTGAGGTCAGGCAGGGTAGAAGCTTTCTTT.